This T cell receptor beta chain was sequenced in a study of regulatory T cells in long-lasting Graves disease (dated by TCRdb to about 2021). Turning to the overall study: Newly diagnosed Graves' disease patients had taken antithyroid drugs for less than 3 months. Persistent Graves' disease patients were compared with newly diagnosed Graves' disease patients by peripheral blood TCR sequencing and RNA sequencing. The study was registered as a clinical trial and conducted in China. A total of roughly 33 samples were covered by TCR sequencing, comprising some 13 persistent and approximately 20 newly diagnosed Graves' disease patients.

Per the publication, the time point label means: newly diagnosed GD, antithyroid drugs for less than 3 months. RNA was extracted from PBMCs in TRIzol for both TCR sequencing and RNA sequencing. Graves' disease was diagnosed according to American Thyroid Association guidelines. Recruitment of patients was carried out at an endocrinology department in Xi'an, China. Each patient gave approximately 10 milliliters of peripheral blood, collected in an EDTA anticoagulant tube. Ficoll Paque Plus density gradient separation was used to isolate PBMCs, and no further T cell sorting was done. An Agilent 2100 Bioanalyzer and agarose gel were used to check RNA quality, and a NanoDrop 2000 was used to measure RNA concentration. Results and caveats for the whole study, not just this receptor: Compared with newly diagnosed patients, patients with persistent Graves' disease had lower TCR Shannon entropy and fewer highly expanded clones, which suggests clonal expansion. Only the TCR beta chain was sequenced and analyzed. Peripheral blood alone was examined, since thyroid tissue, which constituted the primary lesion, could not be accessed. Persistent disease showed preferential use of TRBV28, TRBJ1-2 and TRBJ2-5, whereas newly diagnosed disease favored TRBV20-1 and TRBJ2-1. Patients with persistent disease shared more public clonotypes (over 2,500) than newly diagnosed patients did (around 980). The small sample size was acknowledged by the authors as a limitation that may reduce accuracy.

The library was prepared using multiplex PCR. Data came from an Illumina HiSeq 4000. TCR beta libraries were built with iRepertoire HTBI primers and Arm-PCR amplification of CDR3 regions. PCR products were gel purified before sequencing. The source study handled its data this way. Gene usage analysis of CDR3 amino acid clonotypes relied on the 55 to 80 TRBV and about 15 TRBJ segments identified across samples. COPE and FqMerger were used to merge filtered high-quality paired reads into contigs. BLAST was used to align contigs to IMGT TRBV, TRBD and TRBJ reference genes, and CDR3 was defined according to IMGT. Highly expanded clones were defined as clonotypes with a frequency above 0.1%. Repertoire diversity was measured by Shannon entropy, and V-J evenness by the Gini coefficient. A clonotype found in more than one individual was treated as public. Using fastp trimming at Q25 and MiXCR clonotype assembly, TCRdb reanalyzed the public sequencing data and kept in-frame beta chains. Duplicate CDR3 protein sequences are folded into a single record with the most common DNA and genes. The V and J calls were not made by the authors but by TCRdb's processing. For this sample the table gives 300,000 to 400,000 distinct CDR3 sequences, of which 16% were detected only once. The ten largest clonotypes hold about 27% of the sample.

This clonotype has ten or more counts. It lacks a known antigen. No much larger clone exists at a distance of one base, and base qualities are not known. The germline ends are 10 bases apart after V is trimmed by 0 bases and J by 6 bases. Including the terminal cysteine and phenylalanine, the CDR3 comprises 15 residues. Here the CDR3 DNA is all that survives: 45 bases in frame from base 1. Sequences SGHRS (CDR1) and YFSETQ (CDR2) are obtained from the germline V gene. These data also featured in a second study, about T cells in Graves' hyperthyroidism and ophthalmopathy. As noted in the second study: Stable Graves' hyperthyroidism was defined as no progression to ophthalmopathy during 18 months of follow-up. Hyperthyroidism patients were aged 18 to 65 years and newly diagnosed, with disease duration of less than 2 months. Patients with uncontrolled infections, other autoimmune diseases, pregnancy or lactation were excluded. Clinical symptoms, serum thyroxine and TRAb, thyroid ultrasound, and orbital computed tomography formed the basis for the diagnoses. The first round of RT-PCR for the TCR CDR3 was performed with the HTBI primer set and the Qiagen OneStep RT-PCR kit. Most expanded thyroid clonotypes (frequency above 0.001) were also found in blood, which suggests that blood repertoires may mirror thyroid immune responses. In cross-validation, a model built on a 13 V-J signature told ophthalmopathy apart from stable hyperthyroidism with just under 90% sensitivity and approximately 81% specificity, and in testing the same model reached 80%/75%. In validation, the model predicted progression to ophthalmopathy with over 60% sensitivity and 72.22% specificity, a median of 6.5 months before onset. A discovery cohort of about 96 patients, approximately 45 with Graves' ophthalmopathy and over 55 with stable Graves' hyperthyroidism, was used to find distinguishing TCR V-J signatures. Prospective prediction of ophthalmopathy was tested in an independent validation cohort of 18 to 20 hyperthyroidism patients and 15 to 17 patients who later progressed to ophthalmopathy. The roughly 91 discovery patients were randomly split 7:3 into training and test sets. In addition, the study compared T-cell repertoires in thyroid tissue and in blood from several Graves' hyperthyroidism patients. After sampling, hyperthyroidism patients received methimazole starting at 30 mg daily, and ophthalmopathy patients received high-dose intravenous methylprednisolone. A second multiplex PCR round built the libraries, followed by size selection and purification. Libraries were sequenced paired-end with 100 bp reads on an Illumina HiSeq2000. SOAPnuke was used to process the raw data, removing reads that contained adapters or uncalled bases, had a mean Phred below 15, or lacked an exact match to the constant primer or identifier. High-quality paired reads were merged using COPE v1.2.5, and each unique nucleotide sequence was defined as a clonotype. MiTCR v1.1 was used to align clonotypes to the IMGT TRBV, TRBD and TRBJ reference segments. The analysis included only V-J combinations with a frequency above 0.0001, which together covered around 99% of the repertoires. A TCS score was defined as the ratio of F50 (clonal expansion) to E x V (chaos), with BLOSUM62-based TCRdist applied between CDR3 peptides within each V-J. Welch's t-statistics and random forest reduced roughly 540 V-J features to about 13, which were used in a naive Bayes classifier (R e1071). No statistical method was used to fix the sample size in advance, and group allocation was not hidden from the investigators. According to the paper, TCR Vbeta CDR3 sequencing was carried out on some 140 peripheral blood samples, which came from over 40 ophthalmopathy, roughly 75 hyperthyroidism and about 17 progressor patients.

The chain links TRBV5-1 with TRBJ1-6; confidence is insufficient to name the D gene. This clonotype originated in a man aged 35 to 55 with Graves disease. Donor details come from another sample of the same person, matched by shared clones. The sample was peripheral blood mononuclear cells (PBMCs), taken at new diagnosis, from a patient treated with antithyroid drugs. In nucleotides, the sequence is TGCGCCAGCAGCTTGGCCTTTGGAAGTAATTCACCCCTCCACTTT. The encoded protein is CASSLAFGSNSPLHF. With the portions outside the CDR3 filled from the reference TRBV5-1 and TRBJ1-6 genes, the complete variable region becomes KAGVTQTPRYLIKTRGQQVTLSCSPISGHRSVSWYQQTPGQGLQFLFEYFSETQRNKGNFPGRFSGRQFSNSRSEMNVSTLELGDSALYLCASSLAFGSNSPLHFGNGTRLTVT.